Listed here is a single T cell receptor beta chain. This clone's antigen is unknown. Per-nucleotide qualities are absent, and no much larger clonotype sits a single base away. The germline ends are 15 bases apart after V is trimmed by 4 bases and J by 7 bases. The germline V gene provides CDR1 SGDLS and CDR2 YYNGEE. There are 13 amino acids in the CDR3, from cysteine to phenylalanine inclusive. Here the CDR3 DNA is all that survives: 39 bases in frame from base 1. Enrolling through a virtual design, the prospective study's participants ranged in age from roughly 18 to 89 years and lived across approximately 25 United States geographic areas. Cohort assignment in the prospective study relied on participant-reported clinical history from a screening survey and a study questionnaire. Recovered participants in ImmuneRACE Cohort 3 were defined by two consecutive negative NP/OP PCR tests, clearance by a healthcare professional, or resolution of symptoms. Mobile phlebotomists in the prospective study collected whole blood, serum and a nasopharyngeal or oropharyngeal swab from every participant. Prospective study participants could optionally give additional blood draws and questionnaires over a roughly two-month period. Before DNA extraction, prospective study blood samples were shipped either frozen or at room temperature.

These data belong to a study of blood T cell repertoires in COVID-19 (dated by TCRdb to about 2020). Background for the entire study: The collaborator samples originated in the United States, Italy and Spain and spanned the acute and convalescent phases of COVID-19. The samples were drawn from the first 160 participants of the ongoing ImmuneRACE study and from 950 to 1,500 subjects provided by 6 global collaborators. The repertoires were made available in a free public database intended to serve as a resource for research on the immune response to SARS-CoV-2. Nearly every sample came with metadata listing a de-identified subject ID, COVID-19 status, age in years and sex. Where available, HLA class I and class II types were obtained from metadata supplied by the sample provider rather than from assay-based typing. The prospective study material was composed of cDNA or gDNA derived from T cells, B-cell-depleted T cells, or PBMCs. The dataset comprised deeply sampled blood TCRbeta repertoires from subjects exposed to, actively infected with, or recovered from COVID-19.

Findings and caveats that apply to the study as a whole: Clinical and demographic metadata were provided uncurated, with the amount varying by source and participant.

The immunoSEQ Assay, a bias-controlled multiplex PCR, was used to amplify TCRbeta CDR3 regions from genomic DNA. The study's processing was this. The number of nucleated cells in each sample was estimated from the amplification of reference gene primers within the assay. To quantify the absolute abundance of each unique TCRbeta CDR3 rearrangement, sequence reads were collapsed and filtered. For each sample, productive Simpson clonality was calculated as the square root of Simpson's diversity index across productive rearrangements. TCRdb took this table from immuneACCESS and kept in-frame rearrangements with V and J called. Such tables lack part of the clones; where checked against another copy, unresolved V genes explain under half of the gap, and the rest is unexplained. V, J and clone size are those of that table, while D and trimming were read from the DNA. Counted in this sample were a few hundred thousand clones; roughly 90% of them appeared once. Of the sample, around 9.3% is held by the ten largest clones.

Sequenced input: PBMCs or T cells enriched from blood (not recorded which). This TCR derives from a woman aged 18-30 years who had recovered from COVID-19. The chain is encoded by TRBV9 joined to TRBJ2-7; TRBD1 might be the D gene, on 5 matching bases. In nucleotide form, the sequence is TGTGCCAGCAGCTCGACAGATCTACGGGAGCAGTACTTC. Translated, it gives CASSSTDLREQYF.